The 11 T cell receptor beta chains presented below share a single source sample, sequenced in a study of blood T cell repertoires in COVID-19. Assay used: immunoSEQ multiplex PCR; TCRdb lists only in-frame clones, some missing. The sample has some 490,000 clones; around 85% are singletons. Sequencing input: PBMCs or T cells enriched from blood (not recorded which). Every receptor here comes from a woman between 55 and 75 years old who had recovered from COVID-19.

The genes are TRBV5-4 and TRBJ1-3, with 11 positions matching TRBD1. Germline assignment: CDR1 SGHNT and CDR2 YYREEE (reference sequence). The CDR3 consists of 13 residues. J lost 7 bases, V lost 5 bases, and 2 bases had no gene match. CDR3 DNA sequence: TGTGCCAGCAGGAGGGACAGGGGGAACACCATATATTTT. It codes for CASRRDRGNTIYF.

The V and J genes are TRBV5-1 and TRBJ2-5, with D perhaps matching TRBD1 (5 bases). The CDR3 runs to 13 residues. With 4 bases removed from V and 1 base from J, the gap between germline ends came to 8 bases. Germline values: CDR1 SGHRS, CDR2 YFSETQ. CDR3 in amino acids: CASSMTVQETQYF. The CDR3 nucleotides read TGCGCCAGCAGCATGACAGTCCAAGAGACCCAGTACTTC.

Notes on this clone: The sample carries other DNA sequences with the same CDR3. The gene calls are TRBV5-6 and TRBJ1-5; the D is unclear. V dropped 0 bases and J dropped 5 bases, with 6 bases sitting between them. The CDR3 runs 13 residues. Germline V gene data show CDR1 as SGHDT and CDR2 as YYEEEE. The CDR3 reads CASSLGGDQPQHF. The CDR3 DNA reads as TGTGCCAGCAGCTTGGGGGGAGATCAGCCCCAGCATTTT.

The V call is TRBV10-3, the J call TRBJ2-3, with a weak D call TRBD1 (6 bases). Deletions cut 3 bases from V and 3 bases from J, with 13 bases between. CDR1 and CDR2 from the germline V gene are ENHRY and SYGVKD. The CDR3 runs to 15 residues. The CDR3 reads CAISEGTHKTDTQYF. For the CDR3, the DNA is TGTGCCATCAGTGAAGGGACACATAAGACAGATACGCAGTATTTT.

This chain uses TRBV6-5 with TRBJ1-5, with D tentatively TRBD1 (6 bases). The CDR3 sequence is 14 residues long. In germline, CDR1 is MNHEY, CDR2 SVGAGI. The V gene lost 5 bases and the J gene lost 7 bases, with 15 bases spanning the gap. The DNA of the CDR3 is TGTGCCAGCAGTATACAGGGCTGGGGACAGCCCCAGCATTTT. It codes for CASSIQGWGQPQHF.

The chain has TRBV6-5 and TRBJ1-6; TRBD1 might be the D (5 bases). V dropped 2 bases and J dropped 7 bases, with 15 bases sitting between them. In germline, CDR1 is MNHEY, CDR2 SVGAGI. This CDR3 region has 16 residues. CDR3 sequence reads: CASSYGALDGNSPLHF. In DNA, the CDR3 is TGTGCCAGCAGTTACGGGGCCTTGGACGGGAATTCACCCCTCCACTTT.

The CDR3 region is CATSDSGQGARHEQFF. CDR3 bases: TGTGCCACCAGTGATTCCGGACAGGGGGCGAGACATGAGCAGTTCTTC. The chain uses TRBV24-1 and TRBJ2-1; 11 nucleotides align to TRBD1. In germline, CDR1 is KGHDR, CDR2 SFDVKD. V gave up 2 bases and J gave up 8 bases; unmatched junction bases: 7. This CDR3 has 16 amino acids.

The chain couples TRBV5-1 to TRBJ2-5, with TRBD2 matching over 7 bases. CDR1 and CDR2 from the germline V gene are SGHRS and YFSETQ. The J segment lost 4 bases and the V segment lost 0 bases, leaving 3 bases of the junction unmatched. The CDR3 contains 14 residues. CDR3 sequence (DNA): TGCGCCAGCAGCTTGGTTCTAGCGGTAGAGACCCAGTACTTC. Amino acid sequence: CASSLVLAVETQYF.

The chain carries TRBV15 and TRBJ2-1; 7 bases map to TRBD1. This CDR3 comprises 14 residues. J was trimmed by 5 bases and V by 3 bases; bases with no gene match: 4. Germline V gene lookup returns CDR1 LNHNV and CDR2 YYDKDF (reference sequence). The CDR3 nucleotides read TGTGCCACCAGCAGGACAGGGCCCGACAATGAGCAGTTCTTC. It yields the protein CATSRTGPDNEQFF.

The rearrangement uses TRBV7-2 and TRBJ1-2; 8 nucleotides match TRBD1. Germline CDR1 reads SGHTA; CDR2 reads FQGNSA. Trimming took 2 bases from V and 5 from J; bases not matched to a gene: 4. This CDR3 contains 14 residues. The CDR3 DNA reads TGTGCCAGCAGCTTACAGGGGGCGGGGTATGGCTACACCTTC. Encoded protein: CASSLQGAGYGYTF.

The rearrangement joins TRBV28 to TRBJ1-6; D may be TRBD1 (5 bases). The germline gives CDR1 MDHEN, CDR2 SYDVKM. The CDR3 contains 15 residues. The germline V and J ends were trimmed by 7 bases and 6 bases, with 16 bases remaining between them. The CDR3 sequence is CASTLRGSGNSPLHF. In DNA, the CDR3 is TGTGCCAGCACTCTGCGGGGGTCGGGTAATTCACCCCTCCACTTT.